This is a list of T cell receptor beta chains from one sample in a study of cytomegalovirus exposure and HLA in healthy donors. Clones were sequenced by immunoSEQ multiplex PCR, and TCRdb holds only the in-frame ones, with some missing. The repertoire has about 160,000 clones, 82% of them found once; the top ten carry roughly 1.6%. The source material was PBMCs. Every receptor here comes from a girl between 5 and 17 years old in good health and CMV-seropositive. The CDR3 runs from the conserved cysteine through the conserved F or W. A D gene is named only where the DNA matches it firmly. The size entry is marked missing in some rows and otherwise reads once, few, many or a size class.

cdr3_aa cdr3_nt clone_size d_call j_call v_call
CASRRGRKINTGGANVLTF TGTGCCAGTCGGAGGGGACGGAAGATCAATACCGGAGGGGCCAACGTCCTGACTTTC - - TRBJ2-6 TRBV28
CAWSPESGSLPPEQYF TGTGCCTGGAGTCCCGAGAGCGGGAGTCTTCCTCCCGAGCAGTACTTC - TRBD2 TRBJ2-7 TRBV30
CASSTKQGTDEQFF TGCGCCAGCAGCACGAAACAGGGTACCGATGAGCAGTTCTTC - - TRBJ2-1 TRBV5-1
CASSLMGTGDTDTQYF TGTGCCAGCAGTCTTATGGGGACAGGAGACACAGATACGCAGTATTTT - TRBD1 TRBJ2-3 TRBV9
CASSTVIRDYRRNEQFF TGTGCCAGCAGTACCGTAATCCGGGACTACCGAAGAAATGAGCAGTTCTTC - TRBD2 TRBJ2-1 TRBV11-2
CASRGTGGGLGGSGANVLTF TGTGCCAGCAGGGGGACGGGGGGAGGATTGGGCGGCTCTGGGGCCAACGTCCTGACTTTC - TRBD2 TRBJ2-6 TRBV28
CASSIYEGYEQYF TGTGCCAGCAGCATCTATGAGGGCTACGAGCAGTACTTC - - TRBJ2-7 TRBV6-1
CASSLTSGNYEQYF TGCGCCAGCAGCCTAACTAGCGGGAACTACGAGCAGTACTTC once TRBD2 TRBJ2-7 TRBV5-1
CASSESRGDRTEAFF TGTGCCAGCAGTGAATCCAGGGGGGATAGGACTGAAGCTTTCTTT - TRBD1 TRBJ1-1 TRBV2
CASSLPGRGEKLFF TGTGCCAGCAGTTTACCTGGGCGGGGTGAAAAACTGTTTTTT once - TRBJ1-4 TRBV27
CASSVDRTQQETQYF TGCGCCAGCAGCGTTGACCGGACTCAACAAGAGACCCAGTACTTC - - TRBJ2-5 TRBV5-1
CASSSQGSDTQYF TGCGCCAGCAGCTCACAGGGGTCAGATACGCAGTATTTT - TRBD1 TRBJ2-3 TRBV5-1
CAWSVSLRTEAFF TGTGCCTGGAGTGTGTCCCTCCGGACTGAAGCTTTCTTT - - TRBJ1-1 TRBV30
CASSLRGNINEQFF TGTGCCAGCAGTTTACGGGGGAATATCAATGAGCAGTTCTTC - - TRBJ2-1 TRBV27
CASSPRDGGNEQYF TGTGCCAGCTCACCACGAGACGGCGGGAACGAGCAGTACTTC - - TRBJ2-7 TRBV18
CASSLPGQNEKLFF TGTGCTAGCAGCTTACCTGGACAGAATGAAAAACTGTTTTTT - - TRBJ1-4 TRBV7-7
CASSLSWRGGRNEQFF TGTGCCAGCAGCTTAAGTTGGCGGGGGGGCCGTAATGAGCAGTTCTTC - TRBD2 TRBJ2-1 TRBV7-3
CASSPGATEQFF TGTGCCAGCTCACCAGGGGCCACTGAGCAGTTCTTC - - TRBJ2-1 TRBV18
CASSPADRYTGELFF TGCGCCAGCAGCCCCGCCGACAGATACACCGGGGAGCTGTTTTTT - - TRBJ2-2 TRBV4-1
CASSLSVSSYEQYF TGTGCCAGCAGCCTCAGCGTAAGCTCCTACGAGCAGTACTTC few - TRBJ2-7 TRBV9
CASSLGTGGGETQYF TGTGCCAGCAGCCTGGGGACAGGGGGCGGGGAGACCCAGTACTTC - TRBD1 TRBJ2-5 TRBV11-2
CASSSPGQGGEKLFF TGTGCCAGCAGCTCCCCGGGACAGGGCGGTGAAAAACTGTTTTTT - TRBD1 TRBJ1-4 TRBV5-4
CASMWTANTEEAFF TGTGCCAGCATGTGGACAGCTAACACTGAGGAAGCTTTCTTT - - TRBJ1-1 TRBV6-5
CASSQQYSGANVLTF TGCGCCAGCAGCCAACAGTACTCTGGGGCCAACGTCCTGACTTTC once - TRBJ2-6 TRBV4-1
CASSTHPGQGDQPQHF TGCGCCAGCAGCACCCACCCGGGACAGGGGGATCAGCCCCAGCATTTT - - TRBJ1-5 TRBV21-1
CASSLGNRGDYTF TGTGCCAGCAGCTTAGGGAACAGGGGAGACTACACCTTC - TRBD1 TRBJ1-2 TRBV7-3
CASSLGLAGGPPTDTQYF TGCGCCAGCAGCTTGGGACTAGCGGGAGGGCCGCCTACAGATACGCAGTATTTT few TRBD2 TRBJ2-3 TRBV5-1